This entry lists 25 T cell receptor beta chains sequenced from one sample in a study of blood T cell repertoires in COVID-19 (TCRdb year 2020). Preparation of the library involved the immunoSEQ multiplex PCR assay. Entries here come from immuneACCESS through TCRdb and include only in-frame sequences with V and J called. Some clones fail to appear in such tables; in the studies checked, an unresolved V gene covers under half of the shortfall, and the cause of the remainder is unknown. This sample holds 250,000 or so clones; roughly 86% were observed only once. About 2.6% of the sample rests with the top ten. The specimen was PBMCs or T cells enriched from blood (not recorded which). These receptors all stem from a woman under 30 who had recovered from COVID-19.

This clone was recorded many times. The chain carries TRBV30 and TRBJ2-2, with 7 bases lining up with TRBD1. The CDR3 runs to 18 residues. CDR1 is GTSNPN, CDR2 SVGIG, per germline (reference sequence). V was pared by 1 base and J by 0 bases, with 11 bases of the junction left unmatched. The CDR3 nucleotides are TGTGCCTGGAGTGACCCAGGGACAGTCATTCCGAACACCGGGGAGCTGTTTTTT. Protein: CAWSDPGTVIPNTGELFF.

This clone was counted a single time. V gene TRBV2 combines with J gene TRBJ2-7; 9 bases line up with TRBD2. This CDR3 region has 17 residues. Germline CDR1 is SNHLY and CDR2 is FYNNEI. The V and J ends lost 8 bases and 6 bases, in that order; junction bases with no gene match: 20. The chain's CDR3 is CASLGLAPQKGRSEQYF. The CDR3 nucleotides read TGTGCCAGCCTCGGACTAGCGCCTCAAAAAGGACGGAGCGAGCAGTACTTC.

The chain is built from TRBV15 and TRBJ1-2, with 10 bases fitting TRBD1. The germline V gene has CDR1 LNHNV and CDR2 YYDKDF (reference sequence). CDR3 length: 18 residues. J lost 4 bases, V lost 1 base, and 12 bases had no gene match. In DNA form, the CDR3 reads TGTGCCACCAGCAGAGTCGTACATAGGGACAGGGGTACCTATGGCTACACCTTC. This translates into CATSRVVHRDRGTYGYTF.

V is TRBV19 and J is TRBJ1-2; TRBD1 aligns across 12 bases. Trimming cost V 3 bases and J 8 bases; bases outside gene matches: 1. This CDR3 contains 13 residues. Germline CDR1 and CDR2: LNHDA and SQIVND (reference sequence). In nucleotides, the CDR3 is TGTGCCAGTAGTATTGGGACAGGGGGCGGCTACACCTTC. Amino acids: CASSIGTGGGYTF.

This chain connects TRBV30 to TRBJ2-7; 7 bases line up with TRBD2. Unmatched junction bases numbered 3, after V lost 1 base and J lost 6 bases. The V gene's germline CDR1 is GTSNPN and CDR2 SVGIG (reference sequence). The CDR3 spans 12 residues. In nucleotides, the CDR3 is TGTGCCTGGAGTGCTACGGGGGGCGAGCAGTACTTC. It yields the protein CAWSATGGEQYF.

Only one count was recorded for this clone. The CDR3 bases are TGTGCCAGCAGCGTAGGACTAGCGGGGGGATACACAGATACGCAGTATTTT. Amino acids: CASSVGLAGGYTDTQYF. The chain recombines TRBV9 with TRBJ2-3, with TRBD2 identical over 13 bases. The germline CDR1 and CDR2 sequences are SGDLS and YYNGEE. The CDR3 has 17 amino acids. Trimming removed 0 bases from V and 2 bases from J; junction bases left unmatched: 3.

The rearrangement links TRBV12-2 to TRBJ2-3; the table assigns TRBD2, which was not confirmed against the DNA. TRBV12-2 is flagged as a pseudogene. The CDR3 loop spans 15 amino acids. This chain's CDR3 is CASRGPGLAGDTQYF. The DNA of the CDR3 is TGTGCAAGTCGCGGACCGGGACTAGCTGGAGATACGCAGTATTTT.

The chain is built from TRBV3-1 (or the pseudogene TRBV3-2) and TRBJ1-4; maybe TRBD1 (5 bases). V dropped 0 bases and J dropped 5 bases, with 10 bases sitting between them. There are 15 residues in the CDR3. The germline gives CDR1 LGHDT, CDR2 YNNKEL (reference sequence). The CDR3 loop reads CASSQEGLPNEKLFF. The CDR3 region has the DNA TGTGCCAGCAGCCAAGAGGGGCTCCCGAATGAAAAACTGTTTTTT.

The chain joins TRBV29-1 to TRBJ2-5, with 12 bases fitting TRBD2. The CDR3 runs 15 residues. V shed 4 bases and J 5 bases; nucleotides not matched to a gene: 8. Germline V CDR1 and CDR2: SQVTM, ANQGSEA. CDR3: CSVVWGLAGGETQYF. The CDR3 DNA reads as TGCAGCGTTGTTTGGGGGCTAGCGGGAGGGGAGACCCAGTACTTC.

The V and J genes are TRBV5-1 and TRBJ2-5; TRBD1 agrees at 8 bases. The ends lost 4 bases at V and 8 bases at J; junction bases unmatched: 10. In germline, CDR1 is SGHRS, CDR2 YFSETQ. This CDR3 contains 14 residues. The CDR3 sequence: CASSTRDRPQTQYF. CDR3 DNA: TGCGCCAGCAGCACCCGGGACAGGCCCCAAACCCAGTACTTC.

This rearrangement joins TRBV24-1 to TRBJ2-2, with TRBD1 matching 8 bases. CDR1 and CDR2 (germline): KGHDR, SFDVKD. The J segment lost 5 bases and the V segment lost 4 bases, leaving 5 bases of the junction unmatched. The length of the CDR3 is 15 residues. CDR3 residues: CATSDQGAGTGELFF. The CDR3 region has the DNA TGTGCCACCAGTGACCAGGGGGCAGGTACCGGGGAGCTGTTTTTT.

V and J are TRBV28 and TRBJ1-1; D may be TRBD1 (5 bases). CDR1 is MDHEN, CDR2 SYDVKM, per germline. Trimming removed 5 bases from V and 9 bases from J, with 19 bases in between. The CDR3 spans 14 residues. The CDR3 nucleotides read TGTGCCAGCAGTGCCCCCCCAGGGAGGACTCAAGCTTTCTTT. The encoded protein is CASSAPPGRTQAFF. Combining the CDR3 with reference TRBV28 and TRBJ1-1 gives the whole variable domain DVKVTQSSRYLVKRTGEKVFLECVQDMDHENMFWYRQDPGLGLRLIYFSYDVKMKEKGDIPEGYSVSREKKERFSLILESASTNQTSMYLCASSAPPGRTQAFFGQGTRLTVV.

The chain carries TRBV7-2 and TRBJ2-1, with D perhaps matching TRBD2 (6 bases). The CDR3 is made up of 19 amino acids. Germline V gives CDR1 SGHTA, CDR2 FQGNSA. V was pared by 4 bases and J by 10 bases, with 32 bases between. The CDR3 DNA is TGTGCCAGCAGCTGGGGACTCGGAAAGGGGCAGGTAGTTTTCTTCGAGCAGTTCTTC. This encodes CASSWGLGKGQVVFFEQFF.

In this sample, this clone turned up once. The V and J genes are TRBV10-3 and TRBJ2-7; D is possibly TRBD2 (5 bases). The CDR3 has 14 residues. The germline CDR1 and CDR2 sequences are ENHRY and SYGVKD. V shed 3 bases and J shed 2 bases, with 11 bases lying between them. CDR3 loop: CAISDDGIAYEQYF. For the CDR3, the DNA is TGTGCCATCAGTGATGACGGGATCGCCTACGAGCAGTACTTC.

The V gene is TRBV7-8, the J gene TRBJ1-1; TRBD1 aligns across 10 bases. The ends lost 5 bases at V and 4 bases at J; junction bases unmatched: 7. CDR3 size: 15 residues. Germline-derived CDR1 and CDR2 are SGHVS and FQNEAQ. This CDR3 is CASSRGTGEATEAFF. CDR3 coding DNA: TGTGCCAGCAGCAGAGGGACAGGGGAGGCCACTGAAGCTTTCTTT.

V and J are TRBV5-1 and TRBJ2-7; D is possibly TRBD2 (7 bases). The CDR3 covers 15 residues. The germline gives CDR1 SGHRS, CDR2 YFSETQ. Trimming cost V 0 bases and J 0 bases, with 10 bases left between them. CDR3 in DNA: TGCGCCAGCAGCTTGGACAGGGAGGGCTCCTACGAGCAGTACTTC. It yields the protein CASSLDREGSYEQYF.

V is TRBV11-2 and J is TRBJ1-1; possible D gene TRBD1, 5 bases. Trimming took 2 bases from V and 7 from J, leaving 11 bases between them. Germline V lookup: CDR1 SGHAT, CDR2 FQNNGV. This CDR3 is built from 13 residues. CDR3 DNA: TGTGCCAGCAGCTTATGGGGAGGGGATGAAGCTTTCTTT. It is translated as CASSLWGGDEAFF.

This clone has just one count. This chain links TRBV7-8 with TRBJ1-1; TRBD1 matches at 9 bases. CDR1 and CDR2 (germline): SGHVS, FQNEAQ. V was pared by 1 base and J by 8 bases, with 2 bases of the junction left unmatched. The CDR3 spans 13 residues. The CDR3 reads CASSLDRGHEAFF. CDR3 sequence (DNA): TGTGCCAGCAGCTTAGACAGGGGGCACGAAGCTTTCTTT.

The chain combines TRBV9 with TRBJ2-2, with TRBD1 identical over 7 bases. The CDR3 has 14 residues. The germline V gene encodes CDR1 SGDLS and CDR2 YYNGEE. V lost 6 bases and J lost 0; bases outside the gene matches: 2. CDR3 DNA sequence: TGTGCCAGCAAAGGGACAGCGAACACCGGGGAGCTGTTTTTT. The encoded protein is CASKGTANTGELFF. The variable domain in full, completed from reference TRBV9 and TRBJ2-2, reads DSGVTQTPKHLITATGQRVTLRCSPRSGDLSVYWYQQSLDQGLQFLIQYYNGEERAKGNILERFSAQQFPDLHSELNLSSLELGDSALYFCASKGTANTGELFFGEGSRLTVL.

A few counts support this clone. Here the CDR3 reads CASSVAGMNTGELFF. CDR3 bases: TGTGCCAGCAGCGTAGCGGGGATGAACACCGGGGAGCTGTTTTTT. The chain links TRBV9 to TRBJ2-2; TRBD2 might be the D (5 bases). This CDR3 contains 15 residues. The germline CDR1 and CDR2 sequences are SGDLS and YYNGEE. The ends were cut back, 0 bases at V and 1 base at J, with 7 bases in the middle.

The DNA for the CDR3 is TGTGCCAGCAGCTTAGGGGCCAGGGTATCGGCTTTCTTT. Translating gives CASSLGARVSAFF. V and J are TRBV7-2 and TRBJ1-1; possibly TRBD1 for D (5 bases). Germline CDR1 is SGHTA and CDR2 is FQGNSA. V was pared by 1 base and J by 11 bases, with 14 bases between. This CDR3 has 13 amino acids.

This chain joins TRBV3-1 (or the pseudogene TRBV3-2) and TRBJ2-7; no reliable D call. Between the trimmed V and J ends, which lost 4 bases and 0 bases, there was a span of 19 bases. The CDR3 is 17 residues long. The germline V gene encodes CDR1 LGHDT and CDR2 YNNKEL (reference sequence). The DNA for the CDR3 is TGTGCCAGCAGCCTTAGTCATTTGGTGAGGAGCTCCTACGAGCAGTACTTC. Translated: CASSLSHLVRSSYEQYF.

The chain is built from TRBV5-1 and TRBJ1-6, with 10 bases identical to TRBD1. The CDR3 sequence is 19 residues long. Germline CDR1 reads SGHRS; CDR2 reads YFSETQ. V dropped 4 bases and J dropped 0; count of bases not matched to a gene: 10. DNA of the CDR3: TGCGCCAGCAGCCCCGGGACAGGGGCGCCTCTCTCCTATAATTCACCCCTCCACTTT. Its translation is CASSPGTGAPLSYNSPLHF. The entire variable domain, with the rest obtained from reference TRBV5-1 and TRBJ1-6, is as follows: KAGVTQTPRYLIKTRGQQVTLSCSPISGHRSVSWYQQTPGQGLQFLFEYFSETQRNKGNFPGRFSGRQFSNSRSEMNVSTLELGDSALYLCASSPGTGAPLSYNSPLHFGNGTRLTVT.

The chain is built from TRBV29-1 and TRBJ2-5; 9 positions match TRBD1. The V and J ends lost 1 base and 7 bases, in that order; junction bases with no gene match: 7. The CDR3 covers 14 residues. Germline V gene sequence: CDR1 SQVTM, CDR2 ANQGSEA. The CDR3 region has the DNA TGCAGCGTTGAAGCGGGACAGGGAAAGAGGACCCAGTACTTC. This translates into CSVEAGQGKRTQYF. Complete variable domain (other parts from reference TRBV29-1 and TRBJ2-5): SAVISQKPSRDICQRGTSLTIQCQVDSQVTMMFWYRQQPGQSLTLIATANQGSEATYESGFVIDKFPISRPNLTFSTLTVSNMSPEDSSIYLCSVEAGQGKRTQYFGPGTRLLVL.

This sequence joins TRBV7-2 and TRBJ2-7; 9 positions agree with TRBD1. The CDR3 is made up of 15 amino acids. Germline lookup yields CDR1 SGHTA and CDR2 FQGNSA. V lost 0 bases to trimming and J lost 5 bases; unmatched junction nucleotides: 5. This CDR3 is CASSLAGQGPNEQYF. CDR3 DNA: TGTGCCAGCAGCTTAGCTGGACAGGGGCCCAACGAGCAGTACTTC.